This entry features one TCR beta chain sequence. Its antigen remains unidentified. These data originate in a study of T-cell reconstitution after alpha-beta-depleted transplantation in children. This sample's TCRbeta library carried unique molecular identifier barcodes. Via MiXCR, TCRdb re-called the PCR reads, giving one row per CDR3 protein. The sample has 900,000 or so distinct CDR3 sequences, roughly 15% seen once. Broader study findings: By about two months after transplant, alpha-beta T cells reportedly arose from several hundred graft clones that had expanded. By one year post-transplant, T-cell counts and diversity largely arose from T cells that were newly produced.

The V and J ends lost 4 bases and 8 bases, in that order; junction bases with no gene match: 11. Germline CDR1 and CDR2: MNHEY and SMNVEV (reference sequence). CDR3 size: 16 residues. J is TRBJ2-3 and V is TRBV27, with 11 bases identical to TRBD2. The sample consisted of PBMCs, mostly from graft donor cells, taken 360 days after TCRalphabeta/CD19-depleted stem cell transplant. The sequence derives from a male patient aged 10 to 17 who had a stem cell transplant for acute lymphoblastic leukemia, so the T cells may come from the graft donor. The CDR3, as DNA: TGTGCCAGCAGTTCTTGGGGACTAGCGGTTCACGGTACGCAGTATTTT. This translates into CASSSWGLAVHGTQYF.